Each of the 30 T cell receptor beta chains below was sequenced from the same sample in a study of cytomegalovirus exposure and HLA in healthy donors. It was with 60 Vbeta and 13 Jbeta primers that the PCR ran. Clones were sequenced by immunoSEQ multiplex PCR, and TCRdb holds only the in-frame ones, with some missing. The table shows tens of thousands of clones, with 60% to 70% occurring only once. The sample taken for sequencing was PBMCs. The receptors shown here come from a woman in her 30s in good health and CMV-seronegative.

This sequence joins TRBV15 and TRBJ1-4; D not certain. Germline CDR1 reads LNHNV; CDR2 reads YYDKDF (reference sequence). The CDR3 has 17 amino acids. V shed 3 bases and J shed 4 bases, with 18 bases lying between them. The CDR3 DNA is TGTGCCACCAGCAGTGGACCGAGTGAGGGCTTTAATGAAAAACTGTTTTTT. It yields the protein CATSSGPSEGFNEKLFF.

This rearrangement joins TRBV5-6 to TRBJ1-2, with D hard to call. V lost 0 bases, J lost 0 bases, and 9 bases lay in between. CDR1 is SGHDT, CDR2 YYEEEE, per germline. The CDR3 runs 15 residues. The CDR3 spells CASSLDGGSNYGYTF. In nucleotides, the CDR3 is TGTGCCAGCAGCTTGGATGGCGGTTCTAACTATGGCTACACCTTC.

For the CDR3, the DNA is TGTGCCAGCAGTGGTCGGGGGGGCTATGGCTACACCTTC. This gives the protein CASSGRGGYGYTF. The rearrangement joins TRBV6-1 to TRBJ1-2; the D gene is possibly TRBD1 (5 bases). CDR3 length: 13 amino acids. Per germline, CDR1 MNHNS and CDR2 SASEGT. V was cut by 4 bases and J by 4 bases, with 10 bases left in between.

The chain combines TRBV11-2 with TRBJ2-5, with 11 bases lining up with TRBD2. The CDR3 has 16 amino acids. Germline trimming cut 1 base from V and 4 bases from J; bases unmatched to any gene: 5. Germline-derived CDR1 and CDR2 are SGHAT and FQNNGV. The CDR3 reads CASSLVGLAGGETQYF. CDR3 in DNA: TGTGCCAGCAGCTTAGTTGGGCTAGCGGGAGGAGAGACCCAGTACTTC.

This clone was detected only a few times. The V call is TRBV6-6, the J call TRBJ2-7, with TRBD2 as a possible D gene (5 bases). Per germline, CDR1 MNHNY and CDR2 SVGAGI (reference sequence). Trimming removed 2 bases at V and 2 bases at J, with 10 bases between. This CDR3 has 14 amino acids. The CDR3 DNA is TGTGCCAGCAGTTACGACCAGGAGGCCTACGAGCAGTACTTC. It codes for CASSYDQEAYEQYF.

The chain joins TRBV29-1 to TRBJ1-2; D is unclear. V was clipped by 5 bases and J by 0 bases, with 7 bases between them. CDR1 is SQVTM, CDR2 ANQGSEA, per germline. This CDR3 is built from 12 residues. Here the CDR3 DNA reads TGCAGCGTTATAGCGGCTAACTATGGCTACACCTTC. This codes for CSVIAANYGYTF.

V is TRBV27 and J is TRBJ1-3; tentatively, D is TRBD1 (6 bases). From germline, CDR1 is MNHEY and CDR2 SMNVEV (reference sequence). V lost 5 bases and J lost 2, with 7 bases in between. This CDR3 spans 13 amino acids. The CDR3 spells CASSEGAGNTIYF. DNA for the CDR3: TGTGCCAGCAGTGAGGGGGCTGGAAACACCATATATTTT.

This clone came up once. The chain uses TRBV7-9 and TRBJ1-6; D unclear. Germline values: CDR1 SEHNR, CDR2 FQNEAQ (reference sequence). The CDR3 length is 16 residues. V lost 5 bases and J 8 bases, leaving 19 bases between the germline ends. The CDR3 DNA reads TGTGCCAGCAGCCCACAACCGGAGGAAGGTCATTCACCCCTCCACTTT. Its protein is CASSPQPEEGHSPLHF.

V is TRBV6-5 and J is TRBJ1-1, with D unresolved. Germline values: CDR1 MNHEY, CDR2 SVGAGI. V was clipped by 0 bases and J by 1 base, with 9 bases between them. CDR3 size: 15 residues. CDR3 protein: CASSYSSIPNTEAFF. The CDR3 nucleotides are TGTGCCAGCAGTTACTCGTCCATCCCGAACACTGAAGCTTTCTTT.

A note on this clone: A junction end diverges from the germline sequence, so it may reflect a read error. The gene calls are TRBV20-1 and TRBJ1-1; D not resolved. Germline V gene sequence: CDR1 DFQATT, CDR2 SNEGSKA (reference sequence). The CDR3 covers 11 residues. For the CDR3, the DNA is TGCAGTGCCAGAGGTCCCGGTGGAGCTTTCTTT. Translating it yields CSARGPGGAFF.

The CDR3 loop is CASSARLMLMNTEAFF. CDR3 bases: TGTGCCAGCAGCGCCCGCCTAATGCTGATGAACACTGAAGCTTTCTTT. The chain joins TRBV5-8 to TRBJ1-1; no definite D call. In germline, CDR1 is SGHTS, CDR2 YDEGEE. V gave up 4 bases and J gave up 0 bases, with 16 bases separating them. CDR3 length equals 16 residues. The variable domain in full, with the rest retrieved from reference TRBV5-8 and TRBJ1-1, is EAGVTQSPTHLIKTRGQQATLRCSPISGHTSVYWYQQALGLGLQFLLWYDEGEERNRGNFPPRFSGRQFPNYSSELNVNALELEDSALYLCASSARLMLMNTEAFFGQGTRLTVV.

This CDR3 reads CSVAPQGNEQFF. The CDR3 nucleotides read TGCAGCGTGGCCCCTCAGGGGAATGAGCAGTTCTTC. V is TRBV29-1 and J is TRBJ2-1; D may be TRBD1 (6 bases). Germline CDR1 is SQVTM and CDR2 is ANQGSEA. Trimming left V 6 bases short and J 7 bases short, with 13 bases between. CDR3 length equals 12 residues.

About this clone: The sample holds other DNA sequences that translate to the same CDR3. This chain joins TRBV7-9 and TRBJ1-5, with D possibly being TRBD1 (6 bases). V was shortened by 0 bases and J by 3 bases, with 12 bases between the two germline ends. This CDR3 is built from 16 residues. The germline gives CDR1 SEHNR, CDR2 FQNEAQ (reference sequence). CDR3 sequence: CASSLASGGHNQPQHF. The CDR3 DNA sequence: TGTGCCAGCAGCTTAGCGTCTGGGGGACACAATCAGCCCCAGCATTTT.

This clone was detected once. This rearrangement joins TRBV7-3 to TRBJ2-2; the D is unclear. From germline, CDR1 is SGHTA and CDR2 FQGTGA. V lost 3 bases to trimming and J lost 7 bases, with 9 bases between them. The CDR3 is made up of 13 amino acids. The CDR3 loop is CASSFYYGGELFF. The DNA of the CDR3 is TGTGCCAGCAGCTTTTACTACGGCGGGGAGCTGTTTTTT.

The chain recombines TRBV11-2 with TRBJ2-7; 11 nucleotides match TRBD2. The germline CDR1 and CDR2 sequences are SGHAT and FQNNGV. V lost 8 bases to trimming and J lost 2 bases; unmatched junction nucleotides: 5. The CDR3 extends over 14 amino acids. CDR3 sequence reads: CASAKTSGTYEQYF. The CDR3 bases are TGTGCCAGCGCTAAGACTAGCGGGACCTACGAGCAGTACTTC.

The chain links TRBV6-1 to TRBJ1-2, with TRBD1 matching over 10 bases. The V segment lost 1 base and the J segment 4 bases; nucleotides outside the gene matches: 6. Germline loops: CDR1 MNHNS, CDR2 SASEGT. There are 16 residues in the CDR3. The CDR3 here is CASSEVGTGEFYGYTF. The DNA of the CDR3 is TGTGCCAGCAGTGAAGTGGGGACAGGGGAGTTCTATGGCTACACCTTC.

This clone has just a few counts. The V gene is TRBV4-2, the J gene TRBJ1-2; the match to TRBD1 covers 9 bases. Germline V CDR1 and CDR2: LGHNA, YNFKEQ. V lost 3 bases to trimming and J lost 6 bases; unmatched junction nucleotides: 8. The CDR3 is made up of 15 amino acids. This chain's CDR3 is CASSQGPTGGDGYTF. Written as DNA, the CDR3 is TGTGCCAGCAGCCAGGGACCCACAGGGGGCGATGGCTACACCTTC.

The chain combines TRBV18 with TRBJ2-3, with 11 bases matching TRBD2. CDR3 size: 17 residues. V shed 3 bases, J shed 3 bases, and the junction held 8 bases outside the gene matches. Germline values: CDR1 KGHSH, CDR2 LQKENI. Here the CDR3 reads CASSPTTSGRWTDTQYF. The CDR3 DNA sequence: TGTGCCAGCTCACCGACTACTAGCGGGAGATGGACAGATACGCAGTATTTT.

This chain joins TRBV11-2 and TRBJ2-7; D call uncertain. Between the trimmed V and J ends, which lost 0 bases and 4 bases, there was a span of 4 bases. From germline, CDR1 is SGHAT and CDR2 FQNNGV. The CDR3 has 12 residues. CDR3 coding DNA: TGTGCCAGCAGCTTAGAGACATACGAGCAGTACTTC. It specifies CASSLETYEQYF.

The rearrangement links TRBV29-1 to TRBJ2-7; 15 bases fit TRBD2. The CDR3 extends over 16 amino acids. Losses at the gene ends were 6 bases for V and 0 bases for J; bases not matched to a gene: 6. Per germline, CDR1 SQVTM and CDR2 ANQGSEA. Here the CDR3 reads CSVPGLAGGTSYEQYF. CDR3 DNA sequence: TGCAGCGTCCCCGGACTAGCGGGAGGGACCTCCTACGAGCAGTACTTC.

The chain employs TRBV6-5 and TRBJ1-1, with a tentative D call TRBD1 (6 bases). CDR3 length equals 13 residues. Germline values: CDR1 MNHEY, CDR2 SVGAGI. V lost 7 bases and J 6 bases, leaving 15 bases between the germline ends. CDR3 protein: CASNVQGRAEAFF. The CDR3 DNA follows: TGTGCCAGCAATGTACAGGGAAGGGCTGAAGCTTTCTTT.

This rearrangement joins TRBV7-7 to TRBJ2-2; 8 positions agree with TRBD1. V gave up 8 bases and J gave up 1 base; unmatched junction bases: 6. CDR1 and CDR2 (germline): SSHAT, FNYEAQ (reference sequence). This CDR3 region has 15 residues. The CDR3 loop reads CASGPGTGNTGELFF. As DNA, the CDR3 is TGTGCCAGCGGACCCGGGACAGGGAACACCGGGGAGCTGTTTTTT.

CDR3 coding DNA: TGTGCCAGCAGCTTAGGCTCTAGCGGTGACGAGCAGTACTTC. This translates into CASSLGSSGDEQYF. The rearrangement uses TRBV7-3 and TRBJ2-7; TRBD2 matches at 7 bases. V shed 2 bases and J 5 bases; nucleotides not matched to a gene: 6. Germline V gene data show CDR1 as SGHTA and CDR2 as FQGTGA. This CDR3 has 14 residues.

The CDR3: CASGLSVILERRRNQPQHF. The CDR3 bases are TGTGCTAGTGGTTTGTCGGTGATATTGGAACGGAGGCGCAATCAGCCCCAGCATTTT. The V gene is TRBV12-5, the J gene TRBJ1-5, with D uncertain. V lost 2 bases, J lost 2 bases, and 22 bases lay in between. Germline CDR1 is LGHNT and CDR2 is FRNRAP. The CDR3 is 19 residues long.

This clone was detected only once. The chain employs TRBV2 and TRBJ1-1; no clear D. The CDR3 sequence is 16 residues long. The germline V gene encodes CDR1 SNHLY and CDR2 FYNNEI. V was trimmed by 0 bases and J by 0 bases, leaving 11 bases between them. This chain's CDR3 is CASSEAAAGLNTEAFF. CDR3 DNA sequence: TGTGCCAGCAGTGAAGCGGCGGCCGGATTGAACACTGAAGCTTTCTTT.

The CDR3 is CASRPAGGFPPQHF. The CDR3 nucleotides are TGCGCCAGCAGGCCGGCAGGGGGCTTTCCGCCCCAGCATTTT. The rearrangement joins TRBV10-2 to TRBJ1-5; 8 nucleotides line up with TRBD1. This CDR3 comprises 14 residues. Looked up from germline, CDR1 is WSHSY and CDR2 is SAAADI. Trimming removed 6 bases from V and 9 bases from J; junction bases left unmatched: 10.

The chain employs TRBV5-6 and TRBJ2-1; possibly TRBD1 for D (5 bases). CDR1 is SGHDT and CDR2 is YYEEEE in the germline V gene. Trimming shortened V by 4 bases and J by 0 bases, and 14 bases separated the two germline ends. The CDR3 runs 16 residues. CDR3 amino acids: CASSPPTESSYNEQFF. As DNA, the CDR3 is TGTGCCAGCAGCCCCCCGACAGAGAGCTCCTACAATGAGCAGTTCTTC. Variable domain in full (rest from reference TRBV5-6 and TRBJ2-1): DAGVTQSPTHLIKTRGQQVTLRCSPKSGHDTVSWYQQALGQGPQFIFQYYEEEERQRGNFPDRFSGHQFPNYSSELNVNALLLGDSALYLCASSPPTESSYNEQFFGPGTRLTVL.

This rearrangement joins TRBV29-1 to TRBJ2-3, with TRBD2 as a possible D gene (6 bases). From germline, CDR1 is SQVTM and CDR2 ANQGSEA. The CDR3 is 13 residues long. V lost 4 bases to trimming and J lost 6 bases, with 14 bases between them. The CDR3 bases are TGCAGCGTTGTTGGGGGGAAATGGGATACGCAGTATTTT. This encodes CSVVGGKWDTQYF.

The chain joins TRBV27 to TRBJ2-1; TRBD2 matches 16 bases. Per the germline V gene, CDR1 is MNHEY and CDR2 is SMNVEV (reference sequence). The CDR3 spans 17 residues. V gave up 3 bases and J gave up 10 bases; unmatched junction bases: 9. As DNA, the CDR3 is TGTGCCAGCAGTTTCTTGTCCGGGACTAGCGGGAGGGTGGAGCAGTTCTTC. Protein: CASSFLSGTSGRVEQFF.

The chain links TRBV12-5 to TRBJ2-6; D is possibly TRBD1 (6 bases). Germline lookup yields CDR1 LGHNT and CDR2 FRNRAP. The V and J ends lost 7 bases and 0 bases respectively, with 13 bases between them. The CDR3 has 16 amino acids. For the CDR3, the DNA is TGTGCTAGTGCGGACAGACCAATCTCTGGGGCCAACGTCCTGACTTTC. This gives the protein CASADRPISGANVLTF.